Detailed here is one TCR beta chain. Its antigen is still unknown. The data belong to a study of beta chain features in type 1 diabetes. Study results and limitations: Shorter TCRB CDR3s, moderately but significantly so, marked every one of the four CD4+ subsets in Type 1 diabetes patients. VDJ junctions from type 1 diabetes patients carried fewer insertions and larger deletions.

What was sequenced were expressed TCRB transcripts, since all of the isolated RNA had been reverse transcribed. Naive, central memory and regulatory T cell samples came to a mean of about 3.9 million reads. Profiled with immunoSEQ multiplex PCR; TCRdb holds only in-frame clones, not every one. The table includes under 300,000 clones, just over 20% detected once. Trimming stripped 1 base from V and 7 bases from J, with 8 bases between. Germline CDR1 and CDR2: SSHAT and FNYEAQ (reference sequence). The CDR3 runs 13 residues. V is TRBV7-7 and J is TRBJ2-1; perhaps TRBD2 as D (5 bases). The specimen was naive CD4+ T cells from blood. This TCR came from a middle-aged woman with type 1 diabetes. The CDR3 here is CASSLGTGNEQFF. The CDR3 DNA follows: TGTGCCAGCAGCTTAGGAACGGGGAATGAGCAGTTCTTC. Variable domain in full (rest from reference TRBV7-7 and TRBJ2-1): GAGVSQSPRYKVTKRGQDVTLRCDPISSHATLYWYQQALGQGPEFLTYFNYEAQPDKSGLPSDRFSAERPEGSISTLTIQRTEQRDSAMYRCASSLGTGNEQFFGPGTRLTVL.